The T cell receptor (beta chain) under discussion was sequenced for a study of Ad26.COV2.S vaccination and SARS-CoV-2 variants. Across the whole study: The study gave Ad26.COV2.S intramuscularly, once or twice 56 days apart.

Study-wide findings and caveats: Breadth and depth estimates from TCRs may understate total T cell responses. Vaccine recipients posted higher spike-specific TCR breadth than their placebo counterparts.

With regard to this clone: The antigen remains unidentified.

Treatment denoted: 15 to 20 received Ad26.COV2.S at low or high dose, single or two shots; 5 received placebo; per-sample allocation not given. Specimen acquisition occurred on day 63 following the initial vaccine or placebo injection. An 18-55-year-old adult in Boston served as donor. The table came from immunoSEQ multiplex PCR; TCRdb's copy has only in-frame clones and leaves some out. Among over 400,000 clones, 92% were seen once, and the ten largest hold about 1.7%. Sequenced here: peripheral blood, sampled in a trial of Ad26.COV2.S vaccine versus placebo. The sequence came from a person between 18 and 65 years old who received the Ad26.COV2.S COVID-19 vaccine or a placebo.

This chain's CDR3 is CASSQGLNQPQHF. The CDR3 region has the DNA TGTGCCAGCAGCCAGGGACTCAATCAGCCCCAGCATTTT. The chain combines TRBV9 with TRBJ1-5; TRBD1 is a possible D gene (5 bases). Germline assignment: CDR1 SGDLS and CDR2 YYNGEE. This CDR3 has 13 residues. Trimming pared 4 bases from V and 3 bases from J, leaving 8 bases between.